What follows describes a single TCR beta chain. The entry originates in a study of blood T cell repertoires in COVID-19. The overall study: COVID-19 samples collected from the United States, Italy and Spain covered acute and convalescent phases.

Original handling: Amplified reference gene primers provided the basis for estimating nucleated cell counts. Profiled with immunoSEQ multiplex PCR; TCRdb holds only in-frame clones, not every one. From that table come the V and J calls and clone size; the DNA was used to work out D and trimming. The sample shows fewer than 45,000 clones, 88% of them seen only once. Germline V gene lookup returns CDR1 MNHEY and CDR2 SVGEGT. Losses at the gene ends were 0 bases for V and 8 bases for J; bases not matched to a gene: 5. This CDR3 spans 15 amino acids. The sample comprised peripheral blood. The rearrangement links TRBV6-2 or TRBV6-3 to TRBJ1-4; 8 bases agree with TRBD1. This clonotype was obtained from a woman in her thirties or forties with acute or convalescent COVID-19. The CDR3 is CASSYSGQVGEKLFF. In DNA, the CDR3 is TGTGCCAGCAGTTACTCGGGACAGGTTGGGGAAAAACTGTTTTTT.